This T cell receptor (beta chain) was observed in a study of T cells of healthy individuals. This clonotype was detected a few times. A junction boundary mismatches the germline segment, possibly from a read error. The CDR3 has 12 amino acids. Germline lookup yields CDR1 MRHNA and CDR2 SNTAGT. TCRdb processed the 5' RACE reads anew with MiXCR; each CDR3 protein has one entry. Of 85,000 to 100,000 distinct CDR3 sequences listed, roughly a sixth are singletons. V and J are TRBV6-4 and TRBJ1-2; 10 bases fit TRBD1. This TCR was sampled from a human donor in good health. The CDR3 DNA is TGTGCCAGCAGTGCCGGACAGGGGGAATTCTCCTTC. This translates into CASSAGQGEFSF.